The sequence of this T cell receptor (beta chain) was determined in a study of blood T cell repertoires in COVID-19. Study as a whole: COVID-19 samples collected from the United States, Italy and Spain covered acute and convalescent phases. From T cells, B-cell-depleted T cells, or PBMCs came the material, which was cDNA or gDNA.

Using immunoSEQ multiplex PCR, the repertoire was profiled, and TCRdb retains in-frame clones only, with some absent. This table holds 200,000 to 250,000 clones, around 87% found once. Seattle patients were enrolled while actively infected and followed longitudinally. The clonotype was recovered from a woman in her forties or fifties with COVID-19, enrolled during active disease. Sequencing input: peripheral blood.

In nucleotides, the CDR3 is TGTGCCAGCAGTTTGGGGGCTTCCGAGCAGTACTTC. Its protein is CASSLGASEQYF. The chain links TRBV28 to TRBJ2-7; a possible D gene is TRBD1 (6 bases). This CDR3 region has 12 residues. Germline CDR1 MDHEN, CDR2 SYDVKM. Trimming pared 3 bases from V and 6 bases from J, leaving 9 bases between.